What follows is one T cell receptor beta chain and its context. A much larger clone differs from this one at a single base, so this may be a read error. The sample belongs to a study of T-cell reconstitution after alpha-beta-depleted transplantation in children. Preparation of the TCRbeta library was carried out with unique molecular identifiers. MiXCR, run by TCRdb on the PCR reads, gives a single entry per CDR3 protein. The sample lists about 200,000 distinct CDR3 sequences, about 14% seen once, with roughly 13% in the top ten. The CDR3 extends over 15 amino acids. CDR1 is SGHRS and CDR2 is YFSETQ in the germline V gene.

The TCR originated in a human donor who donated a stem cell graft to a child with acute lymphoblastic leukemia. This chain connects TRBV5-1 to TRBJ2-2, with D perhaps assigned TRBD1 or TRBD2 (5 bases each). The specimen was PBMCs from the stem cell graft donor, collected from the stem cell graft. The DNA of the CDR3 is TGCGCCAGCACCTTGGGGACCCGGACAACCGGGGACCTGTTTTTT. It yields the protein CASTLGTRTTGDLFF.